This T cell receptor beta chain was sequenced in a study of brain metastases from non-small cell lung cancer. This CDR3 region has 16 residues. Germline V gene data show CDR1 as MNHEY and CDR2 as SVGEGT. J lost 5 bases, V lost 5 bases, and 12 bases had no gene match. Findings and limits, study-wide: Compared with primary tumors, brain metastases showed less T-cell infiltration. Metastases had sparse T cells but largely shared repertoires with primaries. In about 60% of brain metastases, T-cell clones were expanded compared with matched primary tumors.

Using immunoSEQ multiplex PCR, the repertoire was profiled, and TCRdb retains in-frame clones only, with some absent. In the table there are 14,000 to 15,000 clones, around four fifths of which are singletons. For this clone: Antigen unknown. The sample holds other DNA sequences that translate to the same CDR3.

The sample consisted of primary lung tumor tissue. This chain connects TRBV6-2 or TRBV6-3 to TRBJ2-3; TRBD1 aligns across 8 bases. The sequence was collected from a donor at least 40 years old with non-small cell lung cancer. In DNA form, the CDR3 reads TGTGCCAGCAGTGTAGGACAGGGTCGGGGTGAAGATACGCAGTATTTT. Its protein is CASSVGQGRGEDTQYF.